The clone carrying this T cell receptor (beta chain) was picked up a small number of times. Its antigen remains unidentified. TCRdb fed the 5' RACE reads into MiXCR, producing one record per CDR3 protein. The table has 350,000 to 400,000 distinct CDR3 sequences, approximately 20% seen once. The data belong to a study of CD8 T cells in ankylosing spondylitis. The CDR3 is 14 amino acids. Trimming took 1 base from V and 3 from J, leaving 9 bases between them. CDR1 MGHDK and CDR2 SYGVNS come from the germline V gene. The study, taken as a whole, reports: Ankylosing spondylitis blood appeared to be characterized by a TCR beta motif of 7 to 9 highly homologous variants.

This chain connects TRBV25-1 to TRBJ1-1, with unresolved D. The receptor comes from a male donor with ankylosing spondylitis or in good health (not recorded which). The sample consisted of blood, either unsorted or a sorted T cell fraction (not recorded which). Written as DNA, the CDR3 is TGTGCCAGCAGTGAATCCGATATCTACACTGAAGCTTTCTTT. It codes for CASSESDIYTEAFF.